The 20 T cell receptor beta chains listed next were all sequenced from one sample in a study of blood T cell repertoires in COVID-19. Clones were read by immunoSEQ multiplex PCR, and TCRdb kept only the in-frame ones, dropping some. The sample holds some 140,000 clones, roughly four fifths seen once. The specimen sequenced was PBMCs or T cells enriched from blood (not recorded which). The origin of the receptors is a man aged 25 to 40 who had recovered from COVID-19.

The J gene is TRBJ1-5, the V gene TRBV4-1; D is undetermined. Trimming removed 4 bases from V and 6 bases from J, with 10 bases in between. In germline, CDR1 is MGHRA, CDR2 YSYEKL. The CDR3 sequence is 13 residues long. The CDR3 region is CASSPSGIQPQHF. CDR3 nucleotides: TGCGCCAGCAGCCCCTCGGGGATTCAGCCCCAGCATTTT.

The chain carries TRBV6-5 and TRBJ1-5, with a possible D match to TRBD1 (5 bases). V was trimmed by 10 bases and J by 7 bases, leaving 23 bases between them. Germline V CDR1 and CDR2: MNHEY, SVGAGI. There are 15 residues in the CDR3. The CDR3 here is CAIRRGVQGGQPQHF. CDR3 coding DNA: TGTGCCATCCGGAGAGGGGTTCAGGGAGGGCAGCCCCAGCATTTT.

The V gene is TRBV30, the J gene TRBJ2-5; no clear D. The V end lost 0 bases, the J end lost 1 base, and 15 bases lay between the germline ends. The CDR3 is made up of 16 amino acids. Germline CDR1 and CDR2: GTSNPN and SVGIG (reference sequence). CDR3: CAWSVRVNIRQETQYF. The CDR3 DNA is TGTGCCTGGAGTGTACGTGTGAACATACGCCAAGAGACCCAGTACTTC.

The chain employs TRBV2 and TRBJ2-7; D is perhaps TRBD2 (6 bases). In germline, CDR1 is SNHLY, CDR2 FYNNEI. This CDR3 comprises 15 residues. V lost 7 bases, J lost 4 bases, and 20 bases lay in between. The CDR3 here is CASIGRPTVGYEQYF. CDR3 sequence (DNA): TGTGCCAGCATCGGGAGACCGACCGTTGGGTACGAGCAGTACTTC.

Turning to this clone: One end of the junction is discordant with germline, which a read error may explain. This chain uses TRBV5-6 with TRBJ2-4; TRBD1 agrees at 10 bases. Germline lookup yields CDR1 SGHDT and CDR2 YYEEEE. This CDR3 is built from 12 residues. The CDR3 reads CASSLDRTGGTF. The DNA for the CDR3 is TGTGCCAGCAGCCTAGACCGGACAGGGGGAACCTTC.

The genes are TRBV14 and TRBJ1-2; 7 bases align to TRBD1. The germline CDR1 and CDR2 sequences are SGHDN and FVKESK. J was trimmed by 8 bases and V by 4 bases; bases with no gene match: 7. This CDR3 comprises 13 residues. In nucleotides, the CDR3 is TGTGCCAGCAGCCCGAGACAGGGTTTCGGCTACACCTTC. Protein sequence: CASSPRQGFGYTF.

In this sample, this clone turned up a few times. This chain connects TRBV2 to TRBJ1-2; a weak D match, TRBD1 (6 bases). Deletions cut 4 bases from V and 2 bases from J, with 14 bases between. The CDR3 runs to 15 residues. Germline CDR1 and CDR2: SNHLY and FYNNEI. CDR3: CASSVYRAPNYGYTF. CDR3 nucleotides: TGTGCCAGCAGTGTATACAGGGCCCCCAACTATGGCTACACCTTC. Full variable domain (remainder filled in from reference TRBV2 and TRBJ1-2): EPEVTQTPSHQVTQMGQEVILRCVPISNHLYFYWYRQILGQKVEFLVSFYNNEISEKSEIFDDQFSVERPDGSNFTLKIRSTKLEDSAMYFCASSVYRAPNYGYTFGSGTRLTVV.

J is TRBJ1-5 and V is TRBV2; no clear D. V lost 2 bases to trimming and J lost 8 bases, with 10 bases between them. Germline V gene lookup returns CDR1 SNHLY and CDR2 FYNNEI. This CDR3 is built from 13 residues. The CDR3 spells CASSESIQEPQHF. For the CDR3, the DNA is TGTGCCAGCAGTGAAAGCATCCAGGAGCCCCAGCATTTT.

The chain links TRBV12-3 or TRBV12-4 to TRBJ2-3; no firm D call. The CDR3 is 12 residues long. The germline V and J ends were trimmed by 2 bases and 6 bases, with 6 bases remaining between them. The CDR3 reads CASSLISDTQYF. The CDR3 coding sequence is TGTGCCAGCAGTTTAATATCGGATACGCAGTATTTT.

This clone was detected only a few times. CDR3 residues: CASSLVGQSYEQYV. The CDR3 bases are TGTGCCAGCAGCTTGGTCGGACAGTCCTACGAGCAGTACGTC. This sequence joins TRBV5-6 and TRBJ2-7; the D gene is possibly TRBD1 (6 bases). CDR1 and CDR2 (germline): SGHDT, YYEEEE. Trimming cost V 0 bases and J 1 base, with 8 bases left between them. The CDR3 has 14 residues.

This clone appeared a few times. V is TRBV11-2 and J is TRBJ2-3; unclear D gene. The CDR3 loop spans 16 amino acids. V was clipped by 1 base and J by 4 bases, with 15 bases between them. Germline CDR1 and CDR2: SGHAT and FQNNGV. This chain's CDR3 is CASSLVTGGFSDTQYF. CDR3 DNA: TGTGCCAGCAGCTTAGTTACCGGCGGATTTTCAGATACGCAGTATTTT.

This rearrangement joins TRBV30 to TRBJ1-1; 9 positions match TRBD1. The trim removed 6 bases at V and 4 bases at J, leaving 9 bases unmatched. Germline V lookup: CDR1 GTSNPN, CDR2 SVGIG (reference sequence). The CDR3 loop spans 14 amino acids. DNA for the CDR3: TGTGCCTGTACAGGGGGCGCAAGGGGCACTGAAGCTTTCTTT. Protein product: CACTGGARGTEAFF.

The chain links TRBV11-1 to TRBJ2-3, with TRBD2 identical over 9 bases. The germline V gene has CDR1 SGHAT and CDR2 FQDESV (reference sequence). V trimming: 4 bases; J trimming: 2 bases; junction bases outside the gene matches: 7. The CDR3 contains 16 residues. The CDR3 coding sequence is TGTGCCAGCAGCTCTACCCAGCGGGGGGCCACAGATACGCAGTATTTT. Translation gives CASSSTQRGATDTQYF. The full variable domain, with the rest looked up from reference TRBV11-1 and TRBJ2-3, is EAEVAQSPRYKITEKSQAVAFWCDPISGHATLYWYRQILGQGPELLVQFQDESVVDDSQLPKDRFSAERLKGVDSTLKIQPAELGDSAMYLCASSSTQRGATDTQYFGPGTRLTVL.

The rearrangement uses TRBV27 and TRBJ1-1; tentative D call: TRBD1 (5 bases). V lost 2 bases and J 3 bases, leaving 16 bases between the germline ends. This CDR3 region has 16 residues. Per germline, CDR1 MNHEY and CDR2 SMNVEV (reference sequence). For the CDR3, the DNA is TGTGCCAGCAGTTTACGGATAGGGGATATGCACACTGAAGCTTTCTTT. Its protein is CASSLRIGDMHTEAFF.

The chain carries TRBV7-9 and TRBJ2-2; TRBD1 matches at 8 bases. Germline lookup yields CDR1 SEHNR and CDR2 FQNEAQ (reference sequence). The V segment lost 5 bases and the J segment 2 bases; nucleotides outside the gene matches: 7. The CDR3 runs 16 residues. CDR3 residues: CASSQTGDPNTGELFF. The CDR3 coding sequence is TGTGCCAGCAGCCAGACAGGGGATCCAAACACCGGGGAGCTGTTTTTT.

V gene TRBV2 combines with J gene TRBJ1-2; a possible D gene is TRBD1 (5 bases). The germline V gene encodes CDR1 SNHLY and CDR2 FYNNEI. Trimming removed 5 bases at V and 2 bases at J, with 9 bases between. This CDR3 spans 13 amino acids. Here the CDR3 reads CASSSQGNYGYTF. CDR3 coding DNA: TGTGCCAGCAGTAGTCAGGGCAACTATGGCTACACCTTC.

CDR3 DNA sequence: TGTGCCAGCAGCCACGCCTACAGGGAACCGAACACCGGGGAGCTGTTTTTT. This codes for CASSHAYREPNTGELFF. The V and J genes are TRBV2 and TRBJ2-2; a possible D gene is TRBD1 (6 bases). Germline V gene lookup returns CDR1 SNHLY and CDR2 FYNNEI. The CDR3 totals 17 residues. Trimming took 6 bases from V and 0 from J, leaving 17 bases between them.

CDR3 amino acids: CASRRGDNSPLHF. The CDR3 region has the DNA TGCGCCAGCAGACGGGGAGATAATTCACCCCTCCACTTT. The chain links TRBV10-2 to TRBJ1-6; D remains ambiguous. Trimming stripped 6 bases from V and 5 bases from J, with 8 bases between. The CDR3 covers 13 residues. The germline CDR1 and CDR2 sequences are WSHSY and SAAADI.

This clone is a singleton in its sample. V and J are TRBV14 and TRBJ2-2; 8 bases agree with TRBD1. The V segment lost 4 bases and the J segment 4 bases; nucleotides outside the gene matches: 8. The CDR3 spans 16 residues. Per the germline V gene, CDR1 is SGHDN and CDR2 is FVKESK. The DNA for the CDR3 is TGTGCCAGCAGCCCTATCAGGGGGCCGAGCACCGGGGAGCTGTTTTTT. Protein: CASSPIRGPSTGELFF. Using reference TRBV14 and TRBJ2-2 for the parts outside the CDR3, the full variable domain is EAGVTQFPSHSVIEKGQTVTLRCDPISGHDNLYWYRRVMGKEIKFLLHFVKESKQDESGMPNNRFLAERTGGTYSTLKVQPAELEDSGVYFCASSPIRGPSTGELFFGEGSRLTVL.

This chain links TRBV11-2 with TRBJ2-3; 7 positions agree with TRBD2. Germline V gene lookup returns CDR1 SGHAT and CDR2 FQNNGV. The trim removed 5 bases at V and 4 bases at J, leaving 6 bases unmatched. This CDR3 comprises 14 residues. The CDR3 loop is CASSPGLRADTQYF. The CDR3 DNA is TGTGCCAGCAGCCCGGGACTAAGGGCAGATACGCAGTATTTT.